Following are 3 T cell receptor beta chains from one sample sequenced in a study of T cells in localized non-small cell lung cancer. Clones were sequenced by immunoSEQ multiplex PCR, and TCRdb holds only the in-frame ones, with some missing. The table records roughly 71,000 clones, about nine tenths of them present only once. The sample here was peripheral blood, taken before any cancer treatment. These receptors were taken from a male donor at least 60 years old with stage III squamous cell lung carcinoma.

The chain couples TRBV12-5 to TRBJ2-5; 10 bases map to TRBD1. Germline V gives CDR1 LGHNT, CDR2 FRNRAP. This CDR3 is built from 21 residues. V was clipped by 0 bases and J by 2 bases; unmatched bases: 18. This chain's CDR3 is CASGLVLGSSAGQGTQETQYF. The CDR3 DNA sequence: TGTGCTAGTGGTTTGGTACTCGGATCTTCGGCGGGACAGGGGACTCAAGAGACCCAGTACTTC.

The rearrangement joins TRBV5-1 to TRBJ1-4, with a weak D call TRBD1 (6 bases). V shed 4 bases and J shed 8 bases, with 18 bases lying between them. The CDR3 runs to 15 residues. CDR1 SGHRS and CDR2 YFSETQ come from the germline V gene. The CDR3, as DNA: TGCGCCAGCAGCCCTCGGGACACCCGAAGGGAAAAACTGTTTTTT. It codes for CASSPRDTRREKLFF.

The CDR3 here is CASSLSGRGTEAFF. The CDR3 DNA reads as TGCGCCAGCAGCTTAAGTGGCAGGGGGACTGAAGCTTTCTTT. The chain combines TRBV5-1 with TRBJ1-1; 7 nucleotides match TRBD1. The ends lost 2 bases at V and 5 bases at J; junction bases unmatched: 6. Germline V lookup: CDR1 SGHRS, CDR2 YFSETQ. CDR3 length: 14 residues.